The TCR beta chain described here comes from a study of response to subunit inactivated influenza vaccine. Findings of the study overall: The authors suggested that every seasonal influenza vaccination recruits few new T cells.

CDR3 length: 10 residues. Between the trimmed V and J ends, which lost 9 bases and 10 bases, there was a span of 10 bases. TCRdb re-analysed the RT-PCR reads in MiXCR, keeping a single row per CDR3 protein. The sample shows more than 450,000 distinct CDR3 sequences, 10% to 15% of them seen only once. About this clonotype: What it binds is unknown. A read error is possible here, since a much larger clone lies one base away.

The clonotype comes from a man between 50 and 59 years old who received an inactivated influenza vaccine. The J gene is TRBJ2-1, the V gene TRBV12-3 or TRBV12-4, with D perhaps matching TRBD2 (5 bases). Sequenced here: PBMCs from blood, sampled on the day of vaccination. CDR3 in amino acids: CARRRKEQFF. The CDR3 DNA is TGTGCCAGGAGGAGGAAAGAGCAGTTCTTC.